A single sample is the source of the 5 T cell receptor beta chains below, sequenced in a study of shared T cell receptors in the human thymus. The repertoire was sequenced with immunoSEQ multiplex PCR; TCRdb's copy has only in-frame clones and lacks some. The sample carries about 540,000 clones, more than 75% recorded once. These data were also filed under a second study, of human thymus T cells.

Sequencing input: thymocytes. Source of these receptors: a boy in the first two years of life with a congenital heart defect.

The J gene is TRBJ1-5, the V gene TRBV27; no reliable D call. The CDR3 sequence is 15 residues long. Germline V gives CDR1 MNHEY, CDR2 SMNVEV (reference sequence). With 2 bases removed from V and 2 bases from J, the gap between germline ends came to 10 bases. The chain's CDR3 is CASSLRFYGNQPQHF. The CDR3 region has the DNA TGTGCCAGCAGTTTACGGTTTTACGGCAATCAGCCCCAGCATTTT.

This sequence joins TRBV18 and TRBJ1-2; the D is unclear. The CDR3 totals 15 residues. CDR1 is KGHSH, CDR2 LQKENI, per germline. V was pared by 6 bases and J by 0 bases, with 14 bases between. CDR3 amino acids: CASSQEEGTNYGYTF. In nucleotides, the CDR3 is TGTGCCAGCTCCCAAGAGGAGGGTACTAACTATGGCTACACCTTC.

The V gene is TRBV4-3, the J gene TRBJ2-1; 12 nucleotides match TRBD2. V was clipped by 1 base and J by 4 bases; unmatched bases: 5. The CDR3 totals 17 residues. Germline V gene data show CDR1 as LGHNA and CDR2 as YSLEER. The CDR3 sequence: CASSQGGLAGGYNEQFF. As DNA, the CDR3 is TGCGCCAGCAGCCAAGGGGGGCTAGCGGGAGGGTACAATGAGCAGTTCTTC.

The rearrangement links TRBV5-5 to TRBJ2-7, with a tentative D call TRBD2 (6 bases). The CDR3 has 14 residues. Germline V lookup: CDR1 SGHKS, CDR2 YYEKEE (reference sequence). Trimming stripped 4 bases from V and 4 bases from J, with 15 bases between. Written as DNA, the CDR3 is TGTGCCAGCAGCCGTGCGGGGTGGGAGTACGAGCAGTACTTC. Its translation is CASSRAGWEYEQYF.

The sample holds one count of this clone. The V and J genes are TRBV27 and TRBJ2-7; no clear D gene. The CDR3 is 14 residues long. V was cut by 2 bases and J by 7 bases, with 15 bases left in between. From germline, CDR1 is MNHEY and CDR2 SMNVEV (reference sequence). The CDR3, as DNA: TGTGCCAGCAGTTTAAAGTCTGAGGCCCCGGAGCAGTACTTC. It codes for CASSLKSEAPEQYF.